These 9 T cell receptor beta chains came from one sample sequenced in a study of blood T cell repertoires in COVID-19. Clones were read by immunoSEQ multiplex PCR, and TCRdb kept only the in-frame ones, dropping some. The sample yields some 50,000 clones, 82% seen once. Material: peripheral blood. These receptors originate from a woman at least 80 years old with acute or convalescent COVID-19.

This clone has a single count. The chain uses TRBV7-7 and TRBJ2-1, with D perhaps matching TRBD2 (5 bases). Deletions cut 1 base from V and 8 bases from J, with 15 bases between. Germline V CDR1 and CDR2: SSHAT, FNYEAQ (reference sequence). The CDR3 sequence is 15 residues long. CDR3 protein: CASSLGPRGSDEQFF. CDR3 DNA sequence: TGTGCCAGCAGCTTAGGACCGCGAGGGTCCGATGAGCAGTTCTTC. The full variable domain, with the rest looked up from reference TRBV7-7 and TRBJ2-1, is GAGVSQSPRYKVTKRGQDVTLRCDPISSHATLYWYQQALGQGPEFLTYFNYEAQPDKSGLPSDRFSAERPEGSISTLTIQRTEQRDSAMYRCASSLGPRGSDEQFFGPGTRLTVL.

This clone was observed a handful of times. The chain uses TRBV27 and TRBJ2-7; 9 bases line up with TRBD1. The length of the CDR3 is 14 residues. V was pared by 3 bases and J by 6 bases, with 6 bases of the junction left unmatched. From germline, CDR1 is MNHEY and CDR2 SMNVEV (reference sequence). The CDR3 region has the DNA TGTGCCAGCAGTTTTAGGACAGGGGTAGCCGAGCAGTACTTC. This translates into CASSFRTGVAEQYF.

V is TRBV19 and J is TRBJ1-2; D is uncertain. The CDR3 sequence is 11 residues long. The V gene lost 7 bases and the J gene lost 7 bases, with 10 bases spanning the gap. Germline assignment: CDR1 LNHDA and CDR2 SQIVND (reference sequence). Here the CDR3 reads CASMVGGGYTF. DNA of the CDR3: TGTGCCAGTATGGTCGGAGGTGGCTACACCTTC.

This CDR3 reads CASSQDVSSYNEQFF. The DNA for the CDR3 is TGTGCCAGCAGCCAAGATGTGTCGTCCTACAATGAGCAGTTCTTC. J is TRBJ2-1 and V is TRBV3-1 (or the pseudogene TRBV3-2), with D uncertain. The CDR3 totals 15 residues. Trimming pared 0 bases from V and 1 base from J, leaving 7 bases between. Germline CDR1 LGHDT, CDR2 YNNKEL (reference sequence).

The chain has TRBV5-1 and TRBJ2-5; D gene ambiguous. CDR3 length equals 14 residues. V was cut by 1 base and J by 5 bases, with 12 bases left in between. Germline assignment: CDR1 SGHRS and CDR2 YFSETQ. This CDR3 reads CASSLSLGPETQYF. In DNA, the CDR3 is TGCGCCAGCAGCTTGTCGTTGGGCCCGGAGACCCAGTACTTC.

The chain has TRBV12-5 and TRBJ1-2, with D maybe TRBD1 (6 bases). The CDR3 is 14 amino acids. CDR1 is LGHNT, CDR2 FRNRAP, per germline. The ends were cut back, 3 bases at V and 4 bases at J, with 12 bases in the middle. The CDR3, as DNA: TGTGCTAGTGGTTTCACGACAGGCGCCTATGGCTACACCTTC. Its translation: CASGFTTGAYGYTF.

The chain links TRBV5-4 to TRBJ2-1; 15 bases fit TRBD2. The germline CDR1 and CDR2 sequences are SGHNT and YYREEE (reference sequence). V lost 4 bases to trimming and J lost 4 bases; unmatched junction nucleotides: 3. CDR3 size: 16 residues. Here the CDR3 reads CASSPGTSGGYNEQFF. The CDR3 DNA is TGTGCCAGCAGCCCCGGGACTAGCGGGGGGTACAATGAGCAGTTCTTC. The whole variable domain, filled in from reference TRBV5-4 and TRBJ2-1, reads ETGVTQSPTHLIKTRGQQVTLRCSSQSGHNTVSWYQQALGQGPQFIFQYYREEENGRGNFPPRFSGLQFPNYSSELNVNALELDDSALYLCASSPGTSGGYNEQFFGPGTRLTVL.

This clone showed up just once. J is TRBJ1-2 and V is TRBV6-5; D not certain. V shed 6 bases and J shed 2 bases, with 10 bases lying between them. The CDR3 totals 13 residues. The germline V gene encodes CDR1 MNHEY and CDR2 SVGAGI. CDR3 sequence (DNA): TGTGCCAGCAGCCCAGCGGGGAACTATGGCTACACCTTC. This gives the protein CASSPAGNYGYTF.

The V call is TRBV2, the J call TRBJ2-3, with a tentative D call TRBD2 (5 bases). Per germline, CDR1 SNHLY and CDR2 FYNNEI. Trimming left V 0 bases short and J 1 base short, with 14 bases between. This CDR3 has 17 amino acids. The DNA for the CDR3 is TGTGCCAGCAGTGAAGCGCGGCTAGCCGCTGGCACAGATACGCAGTATTTT. This gives the protein CASSEARLAAGTDTQYF.